This T cell receptor (beta chain) was obtained from a study of T cell responses to AZD1222 COVID-19 vaccine. V lost 3 bases, J lost 0 bases, and 1 base lay in between. Germline assignment: CDR1 SGDLS and CDR2 YYNGEE. CDR3 length: 11 residues. The assay was immunoSEQ multiplex PCR, and TCRdb's table has in-frame clones only and misses some. The sample records 150,000 to 200,000 clones, over 85% being singletons. This TCR was sampled from an adult in good health. Sequences were derived from peripheral blood, sampled on day 0 of AZD1222 vaccination. The rearrangement joins TRBV9 to TRBJ2-7, with unresolved D. The CDR3 DNA sequence: TGTGCCAGCAGCGCCTCCTACGAGCAGTACTTC. Encoded protein: CASSASYEQYF.